This TCR beta chain was profiled in a study of CXCR3-negative and CXCR3-positive naive CD8 T cells. Findings of the study overall: TRB CDR3 hydrophobicity was greater in CXCR3-positive naive cells than in CXCR3-negative naive cells.

Germline V lookup: CDR1 SNHLY, CDR2 FYNNEI. The CDR3 runs to 17 residues. UMI-labeled 5' RACE yielded the TRB cDNA libraries. Reanalyzing the 5' RACE reads, TCRdb keeps one entry per CDR3 protein, without DNA. This listing includes 55,000 to 70,000 distinct CDR3 sequences. Remarks on this clonotype: Its antigen is currently unknown.

This clonotype originated in a human donor in good health. Some clones in this sample may be carry-over from other donors' samples. V gene TRBV2 combines with J gene TRBJ1-2; TCRdb reports TRBD1, a call that lacks DNA to check it against. The sample was naive CXCR3+ CD8+ T cells from blood. The subset is: CD45RO-CCR7+CD27+CD95- naive CD8+ T cells expressing CXCR3 (TNR3+). CDR3: CASSVMDRGFVYYGYTF.